The 9 T cell receptor beta chains below were found in one sample sequenced in a study of blood T cell repertoires in COVID-19. Libraries were prepared by immunoSEQ multiplex PCR; TCRdb keeps only in-frame clonotypes and omits some of them. The repertoire holds some 67,000 clones, with approximately 75% as singletons. Sequences were obtained from peripheral blood. These receptor sequences come from a woman in her sixties with acute or convalescent COVID-19.

J is TRBJ1-1 and V is TRBV2; D may be TRBD1 (5 bases). Per the germline V gene, CDR1 is SNHLY and CDR2 is FYNNEI. V lost 1 base, J lost 2 bases, and 5 bases lay in between. The length of the CDR3 is 13 residues. CDR3 region: CASSEGGNTEAFF. CDR3 bases: TGTGCCAGCAGTGAAGGGGGCAACACTGAAGCTTTCTTT.

This clone was picked up a small number of times. The V and J genes are TRBV27 and TRBJ2-7; TRBD1 matches 7 bases. Trimming at V came to 4 bases and at J to 3 bases, leaving 12 bases not matched to a gene. Germline lookup yields CDR1 MNHEY and CDR2 SMNVEV (reference sequence). This CDR3 comprises 16 residues. CDR3 loop: CASSSSPTGVSYEQYF. CDR3 DNA: TGTGCCAGCAGTTCCTCGCCCACAGGGGTGAGCTACGAGCAGTACTTC.

This rearrangement joins TRBV29-1 to TRBJ1-2; D is ambiguous. This CDR3 is built from 14 residues. Germline values: CDR1 SQVTM, CDR2 ANQGSEA. Trimming left V 0 bases short and J 4 bases short, with 12 bases between. CDR3 DNA sequence: TGCAGCGTTGAAGAGACGGGGATTGGCTATGGCTACACCTTC. It encodes CSVEETGIGYGYTF.

The rearrangement links TRBV2 to TRBJ2-5; 11 nucleotides agree with TRBD2. With V trimmed by 6 bases and J by 7 bases, 1 base remained unmatched. Per the germline V gene, CDR1 is SNHLY and CDR2 is FYNNEI. The CDR3 has 12 amino acids. CDR3 bases: TGTGCCAGCAGCGGACTAGCGGGGACCCAGTACTTC. This codes for CASSGLAGTQYF.

This clone was seen a single time. The V gene is TRBV21-1, the J gene TRBJ1-4; TRBD1, the table's D call, was not compared with the DNA. TRBV21-1 is termed a pseudogene. CDR3 length: 17 amino acids. In nucleotides, the CDR3 is TGTGCCAGCAGCCGGGACAGCGCTCGGGCCCTAAATGAAAAACTGTTTTTT. As protein: CASSRDSARALNEKLFF.

The CDR3 DNA reads as TGTGCCAGCAGCTTAACCTTAGCGGGAAAGGGCACAGATACGCAGTATTTT. It translates to CASSLTLAGKGTDTQYF. The chain employs TRBV7-3 and TRBJ2-3; 8 bases line up with TRBD2. Germline V gives CDR1 SGHTA, CDR2 FQGTGA. The junction had 6 bases not matched to a gene; V was cut back by 0 bases and J by 1 base. The CDR3 extends over 17 amino acids.

This chain uses TRBV6-5 with TRBJ1-2; D is possibly TRBD1 (6 bases). Germline V lookup: CDR1 MNHEY, CDR2 SVGAGI. This CDR3 spans 14 amino acids. Trimming stripped 5 bases from V and 4 bases from J, with 14 bases between. Here the CDR3 reads CASSPGVGFYGYTF. In DNA, the CDR3 is TGTGCCAGCAGTCCAGGGGTGGGCTTCTATGGCTACACCTTC.

The chain couples TRBV3-1 (or the pseudogene TRBV3-2) to TRBJ2-5, with D uncertain. V was shortened by 1 base and J by 3 bases, with 6 bases between the two germline ends. The germline V gene encodes CDR1 LGHDT and CDR2 YNNKEL (reference sequence). The CDR3 runs 13 residues. CDR3 in DNA: TGTGCCAGCAGCCAAGTAATTAAAGAGACCCAGTACTTC. Its translation is CASSQVIKETQYF.

This clone was picked up one time. The CDR3 DNA follows: TGTGCCAGCACCCTAAATTCCTACAATGAGCAGTTCTTC. Its translation: CASTLNSYNEQFF. The genes are TRBV6-5 and TRBJ2-1; D gene ambiguous. Germline assignment: CDR1 MNHEY and CDR2 SVGAGI. This CDR3 comprises 13 residues. Trimming shortened V by 7 bases and J by 1 base, and 8 bases separated the two germline ends.